The 7 T cell receptor beta chains in this list originate from one sample, sequenced in a study of beta chain features in type 1 diabetes. These receptors' antigens are unknown. TCRB transcripts that were expressed got sequenced, as all of the isolated RNA had been reverse transcribed. Only in-frame clones appear in the TCRdb table, and some are missing; sequencing was by immunoSEQ multiplex PCR. The data hold about 160,000 clones, with approximately 7.9% observed a single time. Study findings and constraints: For Type 1 diabetes patients, all four CD4+ subsets carried TCRB CDR3s that were moderately but significantly shorter.

Input material: central memory CD4+ T cells from blood. These receptors were taken from a man between 18 and 35 years old with type 1 diabetes.

The genes are TRBV7-2 and TRBJ1-2; D is unresolved. Trimming shortened V by 2 bases and J by 7 bases, and 11 bases separated the two germline ends. The CDR3 sequence is 13 residues long. Germline values: CDR1 SGHTA, CDR2 FQGNSA. CDR3 protein: CASSLLSRLGYTF. CDR3 coding DNA: TGTGCCAGCAGCTTACTATCCCGCCTTGGCTACACCTTC.

This chain links TRBV6-6 with TRBJ2-5; weak D call: TRBD2 (8 bases). Germline V gene lookup returns CDR1 MNHNY and CDR2 SVGAGI (reference sequence). The length of the CDR3 is 16 residues. V lost 6 bases and J lost 5, with 22 bases in between. This chain's CDR3 is CASSRTLLAGQETQYF. The CDR3 coding sequence is TGTGCCAGCAGCCGTACCCTCTTAGCGGGACAGGAGACCCAGTACTTC.

The sample holds a few counts of this clone. The genes are TRBV28 and TRBJ2-6; D unresolved. V gave up 6 bases and J gave up 2 bases, with 5 bases separating them. Germline assignment: CDR1 MDHEN and CDR2 SYDVKM. CDR3 length: 13 amino acids. The chain's CDR3 is CASSPAGANVLTF. Here the CDR3 DNA reads TGTGCCAGCAGCCCGGCTGGGGCCAACGTCCTGACTTTC. The full variable domain, with the rest looked up from reference TRBV28 and TRBJ2-6, is DVKVTQSSRYLVKRTGEKVFLECVQDMDHENMFWYRQDPGLGLRLIYFSYDVKMKEKGDIPEGYSVSREKKERFSLILESASTNQTSMYLCASSPAGANVLTFGAGSRLTVL.

This chain joins TRBV5-1 and TRBJ2-5; D remains ambiguous. Germline CDR1 reads SGHRS; CDR2 reads YFSETQ. The CDR3 has 14 amino acids. V shed 7 bases and J shed 2 bases, with 15 bases lying between them. CDR3 in DNA: TGCGCCAGCTATGTGTCCCCAGGACAAGAGACCCAGTACTTC. Its protein product is CASYVSPGQETQYF.

This clone was seen a handful of times. The chain is built from TRBV11-2 and TRBJ2-3; 7 bases align to TRBD1. Per germline, CDR1 SGHAT and CDR2 FQNNGV. The J segment lost 2 bases and the V segment lost 5 bases, leaving 4 bases of the junction unmatched. CDR3 size: 14 residues. The DNA for the CDR3 is TGTGCCAGCAGCCTGGGACAGCCCACAGATACGCAGTATTTT. This translates into CASSLGQPTDTQYF. The full variable domain, in which reference TRBV11-2 and TRBJ2-3 provide the parts outside the CDR3, is EAGVAQSPRYKIIEKRQSVAFWCNPISGHATLYWYQQILGQGPKLLIQFQNNGVVDDSQLPKDRFSAERLKGVDSTLKIQPAKLEDSAVYLCASSLGQPTDTQYFGPGTRLTVL.

V and J are TRBV28 and TRBJ2-7; 10 bases map to TRBD1. The V and J ends lost 6 bases and 2 bases, in that order; junction bases with no gene match: 13. CDR1 is MDHEN, CDR2 SYDVKM, per germline. The CDR3 consists of 17 residues. CDR3 sequence: CASRSMFAGQGPYEQYF. For the CDR3, the DNA is TGTGCCAGCAGAAGTATGTTCGCGGGACAGGGGCCCTACGAGCAGTACTTC.

There are a few counts of this clone. The V gene is TRBV5-1, the J gene TRBJ1-1; no clear D. The length of the CDR3 is 15 residues. V lost 0 bases, J lost 3 bases, and 12 bases lay in between. Germline V gene data show CDR1 as SGHRS and CDR2 as YFSETQ. In DNA form, the CDR3 reads TGCGCCAGCAGCTTGGACGGGAGCTACGACACTGAAGCTTTCTTT. Amino acid sequence: CASSLDGSYDTEAFF. The variable domain in full, completed from reference TRBV5-1 and TRBJ1-1, reads KAGVTQTPRYLIKTRGQQVTLSCSPISGHRSVSWYQQTPGQGLQFLFEYFSETQRNKGNFPGRFSGRQFSNSRSEMNVSTLELGDSALYLCASSLDGSYDTEAFFGQGTRLTVV.